This T cell receptor (beta chain) derives from a study of blood T cell repertoires in COVID-19 (TCRdb year 2020). About the investigation overall: Collaborator samples came from the United States, Italy and Spain and covered acute and convalescent phases of COVID-19. The repertoires were released in a freely available public database meant as a resource for research on the immune response to SARS-CoV-2. Deeply sampled blood TCRbeta repertoires from subjects exposed to, actively infected with, or recovered from COVID-19 were included in the dataset. The prospective study material was composed of cDNA or gDNA derived from T cells, B-cell-depleted T cells, or PBMCs. Sample metadata almost always included a de-identified subject ID, COVID-19 status, age in years and sex. Samples were obtained from the ongoing ImmuneRACE study (first 160 participants) and from 1,254 subjects provided by 6 global collaborators. Where available, HLA class I and class II types were taken from metadata supplied by the sample provider and were not determined by assay-based typing. Paper-wide results and their limitations: Clinical and demographic metadata were provided uncurated, with the amount varying by source and participant.

One collaborating source in Seattle enrolled patients while the patients were actively infected and followed the patients over time throughout the course of disease. Each collaborating institution followed its own protocols to collect whole blood in K2EDTA tubes. For TCRbeta analysis, collaborators shipped samples as frozen whole blood, isolated PBMCs, or DNA extracted from either of those sample types. The V and J ends are trimmed by 7 bases and 1 base, leaving 6 bases between them. CDR1 is given as SGHKS and CDR2 as YYEKEE, both from the germline V gene (reference sequence). Spanning cysteine to phenylalanine, the CDR3 consists of 11 amino acids. Just CDR3 DNA is preserved here, 33 bases in frame from base 1. TCRbeta CDR3 regions were amplified from genomic DNA using the immunoSEQ Assay, a bias-controlled multiplex PCR. The original pipeline was this. Within the assay, amplification of reference gene primers was used to estimate how many nucleated cells each sample contained. Sequence reads were collapsed and filtered to measure the absolute abundance of every unique TCRbeta CDR3 rearrangement. For each sample, productive Simpson clonality was calculated by taking the square root of Simpson's diversity index across productive rearrangements. This immuneACCESS table, as held by TCRdb, lists in-frame sequences with V and J called but not all clones. Of the missing ones, under half trace to an unresolved V gene in checked studies; the others have no known cause. The V and J calls and clone size are taken from that table; D and trimming were inferred from the DNA. This sample holds roughly 300,000 clones; 65% to 85% were observed only once. More than 1.1% of the sample is in the top ten clones.

On this clone itself: Its cognate antigen has yet to be identified. Base qualities are not provided; no much larger clone lies one nucleotide away.

This receptor chain uses TRBV5-5 and TRBJ2-7; the D gene cannot be named for sure. The specimen was peripheral blood. This clonotype was obtained from a human donor with COVID-19, enrolled during active disease. The donor label of this sample is uncertain. The encoded CDR3 is CASVLSYEQYF. The DNA sequence is given as TGTGCCAGCGTTCTGTCCTACGAGCAGTACTTC.